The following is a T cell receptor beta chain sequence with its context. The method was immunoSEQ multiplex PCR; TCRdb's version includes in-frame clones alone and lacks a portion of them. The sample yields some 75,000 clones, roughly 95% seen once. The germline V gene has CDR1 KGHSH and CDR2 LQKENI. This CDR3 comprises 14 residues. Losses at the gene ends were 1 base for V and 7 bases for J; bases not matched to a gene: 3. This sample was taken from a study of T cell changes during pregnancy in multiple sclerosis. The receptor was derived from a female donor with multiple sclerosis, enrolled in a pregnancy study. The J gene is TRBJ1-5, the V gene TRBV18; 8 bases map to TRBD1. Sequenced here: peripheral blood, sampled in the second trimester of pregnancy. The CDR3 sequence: CASSPQGQVQPQHF. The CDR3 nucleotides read TGTGCCAGCTCACCACAGGGACAGGTCCAGCCCCAGCATTTT.